The 19 T cell receptor beta chains listed next were all sequenced from one sample in a study of shared clonotypes between healthy human individuals. Generated by immunoSEQ multiplex PCR, the TCRdb table keeps only in-frame clones and is missing some. Among 2,100,000 or so clones, approximately 96% were seen once, and the ten largest hold 0.13%. The source material was naive CD4+ T cells sorted from blood. The subset was: CD45RA+ positively selected. The receptor set was obtained from a man between 18 and 29 years old in good health.

This clone was found once. This chain links TRBV6-5 with TRBJ1-3; D perhaps matches TRBD1 (5 bases). The CDR3 totals 14 residues. In germline, CDR1 is MNHEY, CDR2 SVGAGI. Trimming removed 7 bases at V and 3 bases at J, with 13 bases between. The CDR3 DNA sequence: TGTGCCAGCATCGACCGGGACGGTGGAAACACCATATATTTT. This encodes CASIDRDGGNTIYF.

The chain has TRBV6-5 and TRBJ1-2; D ambiguous. CDR1 MNHEY and CDR2 SVGAGI come from the germline V gene. V was shortened by 0 bases and J by 8 bases, with 10 bases between the two germline ends. The CDR3 is made up of 13 amino acids. The CDR3 sequence is CASSYSGFKGYTF. The CDR3 DNA is TGTGCCAGCAGTTACTCGGGGTTCAAGGGCTACACCTTC.

The chain carries TRBV5-1 and TRBJ2-7, with 8 positions matching TRBD2. Germline assignment: CDR1 SGHRS and CDR2 YFSETQ. With 0 bases clipped from V and 3 bases from J, the junction kept 5 bases outside the gene matches. The CDR3 extends over 15 amino acids. The CDR3: CASSLAATSGYEQYF. CDR3 in DNA: TGCGCCAGCAGCTTGGCCGCTACTAGCGGCTACGAGCAGTACTTC. The full variable domain, rest sourced from reference TRBV5-1 and TRBJ2-7, is KAGVTQTPRYLIKTRGQQVTLSCSPISGHRSVSWYQQTPGQGLQFLFEYFSETQRNKGNFPGRFSGRQFSNSRSEMNVSTLELGDSALYLCASSLAATSGYEQYFGPGTRLTVT.

The chain has TRBV29-1 and TRBJ2-1; D call uncertain. CDR1 is SQVTM and CDR2 is ANQGSEA in the germline V gene. The V end lost 5 bases, the J end lost 2 bases, and 10 bases lay between the germline ends. The CDR3 loop spans 13 amino acids. The CDR3 reads CSVSHSPYNEQFF. CDR3 in DNA: TGCAGCGTTAGTCATTCGCCCTACAATGAGCAGTTCTTC.

The chain is built from TRBV30 and TRBJ1-1; TRBD1 matches 11 bases. The CDR3 is 13 residues long. V lost 1 base to trimming and J lost 7 bases; unmatched junction nucleotides: 2. Germline V lookup: CDR1 GTSNPN, CDR2 SVGIG (reference sequence). CDR3 amino acids: CAWSGDRGNEAFF. The CDR3 DNA reads TGTGCCTGGAGTGGGGACAGGGGGAATGAAGCTTTCTTT.

The V call is TRBV7-8, the J call TRBJ2-7; D unresolved. The CDR3 spans 13 residues. Per germline, CDR1 SGHVS and CDR2 FQNEAQ. The V end lost 1 base, the J end lost 3 bases, and 7 bases lay between the germline ends. CDR3 loop: CASSLGQNYEQYF. DNA for the CDR3: TGTGCCAGCAGCTTAGGGCAGAACTACGAGCAGTACTTC.

The J gene is TRBJ2-1, the V gene TRBV2, with 12 bases lining up with TRBD2. CDR3 length: 17 residues. J gave up 7 bases and V 6 bases, and 13 bases lay outside the gene matches. Germline V gene data show CDR1 as SNHLY and CDR2 as FYNNEI. CDR3 DNA: TGTGCCAGCAGCACCCGACTAGCGGGAGATCCGTGGAATGAGCAGTTCTTC. Its protein is CASSTRLAGDPWNEQFF.

The J gene is TRBJ2-2, the V gene TRBV27; 8 nucleotides line up with TRBD2. CDR3 length: 15 residues. J lost 6 bases, V lost 5 bases, and 8 bases had no gene match. Germline CDR1 and CDR2: MNHEY and SMNVEV (reference sequence). Here the CDR3 DNA reads TGTGCCAGCAGTAATGAGTTAGCGGGGCCCGGGGAGCTGTTTTTT. Amino acids: CASSNELAGPGELFF.

This clone was recorded only once. This sample also contains other DNA sequences that code for the same CDR3. This chain connects TRBV30 to TRBJ2-3; 10 positions agree with TRBD2. CDR1 is GTSNPN and CDR2 is SVGIG in the germline V gene (reference sequence). This CDR3 contains 14 residues. The trim removed 4 bases at V and 2 bases at J, leaving 3 bases unmatched. The CDR3 DNA reads as TGTGCCTGGACGAGCGGGAGGGCCACAGATACGCAGTATTTT. Residues: CAWTSGRATDTQYF.

Of note for this clone: A much larger clone lies a single base off, so this may be a read error. Other nucleotide sequences from this sample produce the same CDR3. The chain uses TRBV7-9 and TRBJ2-1, with D unresolved. With 6 bases removed from V and 5 bases from J, the gap between germline ends came to 5 bases. The CDR3 has 11 residues. Germline CDR1 reads SEHNR; CDR2 reads FQNEAQ (reference sequence). In nucleotides, the CDR3 is TGTGCCAGCAGTTCCGACAATGAGCAGTTCTTC. Protein product: CASSSDNEQFF.

Comment on this clone: Other nucleotide sequences from this sample produce the same CDR3. The chain couples TRBV2 to TRBJ2-7, with D maybe TRBD2 (6 bases). Deletions cut 6 bases from V and 3 bases from J, with 9 bases between. The germline CDR1 and CDR2 sequences are SNHLY and FYNNEI. The CDR3 totals 12 residues. Written as DNA, the CDR3 is TGTGCCAGCAGGTTGGAGGGCTACGAGCAGTACTTC. Protein sequence: CASRLEGYEQYF.

The chain uses TRBV2 and TRBJ2-2; D remains ambiguous. Germline values: CDR1 SNHLY, CDR2 FYNNEI. Trimming took off 3 bases at V and 8 bases at J, with 10 bases between the two ends. The CDR3 has 13 residues. CDR3 amino acids: CASSDLGWGELFF. CDR3 bases: TGTGCCAGCAGTGACCTCGGGTGGGGGGAGCTGTTTTTT.

CDR3 in amino acids: CASSLDRGRSPLHF. The CDR3 coding sequence is TGTGCCAGCAGCCTAGACAGGGGTCGGTCACCCCTCCACTTT. This chain connects TRBV7-9 to TRBJ1-6, with 8 bases fitting TRBD1. With V trimmed by 5 bases and J by 10 bases, 7 bases remained unmatched. CDR3 length equals 14 residues. Germline CDR1 SEHNR, CDR2 FQNEAQ (reference sequence).

V is TRBV5-4 and J is TRBJ2-2, with TRBD1 matching 7 bases. The CDR3 consists of 18 residues. Germline V lookup: CDR1 SGHNT, CDR2 YYREEE (reference sequence). V gave up 3 bases and J gave up 7 bases; unmatched junction bases: 18. The CDR3 DNA sequence: TGTGCCAGCAGCTGGGGCTTCTCCGAGACAGGGAAGGGCGGGGAGCTGTTTTTT. It encodes CASSWGFSETGKGGELFF.

The chain has TRBV29-1 and TRBJ2-7; 14 nucleotides line up with TRBD2. CDR3 length equals 12 residues. Germline CDR1 reads SQVTM; CDR2 reads ANQGSEA. V gave up 3 bases and J gave up 12 bases; unmatched junction bases: 4. The CDR3 here is CSVEGTSGSVYF. Here the CDR3 DNA reads TGCAGCGTTGAGGGGACTAGCGGGAGTGTGTACTTC.

Of note for this clone: One junction end does not reproduce the germline sequence, and a read error may be involved. The V call is TRBV5-4, the J call TRBJ1-1; TRBD1 agrees at 8 bases. The CDR3 contains 13 residues. The germline CDR1 and CDR2 sequences are SGHNT and YYREEE (reference sequence). The CDR3 sequence: CASSRQGNAEAFF. The CDR3 DNA sequence: TGTGCCAGCAGTCGACAGGGGAACGCTGAAGCTTTCTTT.

The chain combines TRBV7-2 with TRBJ1-4; D gene uncertain. The CDR3 runs to 15 residues. V lost 1 base, J lost 4 bases, and 10 bases lay in between. Germline-derived CDR1 and CDR2 are SGHTA and FQGNSA. The CDR3: CASSLVEGLNEKLFF. In DNA, the CDR3 is TGTGCCAGCAGCTTAGTGGAAGGGCTTAATGAAAAACTGTTTTTT.

CDR3 coding DNA: TGTGCCAGCAGGATATCCGGGGGAGGAGAGACCCAGTACTTC. Translation gives CASRISGGGETQYF. The chain recombines TRBV6-1 with TRBJ2-5; possibly TRBD2 for D (6 bases). V lost 6 bases, J lost 4 bases, and 15 bases lay in between. CDR1 is MNHNS and CDR2 is SASEGT in the germline V gene. The CDR3 runs 14 residues.

In this sample, this clone turned up once. The chain combines TRBV7-9 with TRBJ2-2; 13 positions agree with TRBD2. Germline CDR1 and CDR2: SEHNR and FQNEAQ (reference sequence). V was pared by 5 bases and J by 2 bases, with 11 bases of the junction left unmatched. The CDR3 is 19 residues long. The CDR3 DNA sequence: TGTGCCAGCAGCCCGGGACTAGCGGGGAACACCGTTAACACCGGGGAGCTGTTTTTT. Protein: CASSPGLAGNTVNTGELFF.